The 25 T cell receptor beta chains presented below share a single source sample, sequenced in a study of blood T cell repertoires in COVID-19 (dated by TCRdb to 2020 to 2021). Library method: the immunoSEQ multiplex PCR assay. TCRdb carries this immuneACCESS record with in-frame sequences only. Its versions omit some clonotypes, under half of them owing to an unresolved V gene in the studies checked, with the rest unexplained. The sample yields 150,000 to 200,000 clones; under 85% were counted once. Together, the top ten hold 7.6% of the sample. Sequencing used peripheral blood. These receptors were obtained from a woman between 65 and 79 years old with COVID-19, enrolled during active disease.

This CDR3 is CASSQGGAFVAGELFF. The CDR3 nucleotides read TGTGCCAGCAGTCAAGGGGGCGCCTTTGTCGCCGGGGAGCTGTTTTTT. The V gene is TRBV5-6, the J gene TRBJ2-2, with 7 bases fitting TRBD1. Germline V gene lookup returns CDR1 SGHDT and CDR2 YYEEEE. After removal of 5 bases from V and 6 bases from J, the junction contained 13 bases not matched to a gene. The length of the CDR3 is 16 residues.

The rearrangement links TRBV5-6 to TRBJ2-1; the D gene is possibly TRBD2 (5 bases). The CDR3 has 11 residues. Trimming shortened V by 1 base and J by 10 bases, and 6 bases separated the two germline ends. The germline gives CDR1 SGHDT, CDR2 YYEEEE. The CDR3 sequence is CASSLRLEQFF. CDR3 DNA sequence: TGTGCCAGCAGCTTGAGACTAGAGCAGTTCTTC.

The chain links TRBV20-1 to TRBJ2-5, with TRBD1 matching 7 bases. The CDR3 spans 9 residues. Germline V gene lookup returns CDR1 DFQATT and CDR2 SNEGSKA (reference sequence). The CDR3 nucleotides are TGCAGGGCAGGGGGGACCCAGTACTTC. It yields the protein CRAGGTQYF.

The V and J genes are TRBV18 and TRBJ1-3; D might be TRBD1 (5 bases). V shed 1 base and J shed 7 bases, with 8 bases lying between them. CDR1 KGHSH and CDR2 LQKENI come from the germline V gene. The CDR3 totals 13 residues. The CDR3 nucleotides are TGTGCCAGCTCACCACAGGGGCAGAACACCATATATTTT. Encoded protein: CASSPQGQNTIYF.

This clone came up a few times. This chain connects TRBV6-6 to TRBJ1-5; possible D gene TRBD1, 5 bases. This CDR3 spans 14 amino acids. The germline V gene has CDR1 MNHNY and CDR2 SVGAGI (reference sequence). The germline V and J ends were trimmed by 3 bases and 2 bases, with 8 bases remaining between them. This CDR3 reads CASSYGHGNQPQHF. The CDR3 DNA reads TGTGCCAGCAGTTATGGACACGGCAATCAGCCCCAGCATTTT.

The chain combines TRBV6-4 with TRBJ2-2; 14 bases fit TRBD2. The CDR3 has 16 amino acids. J lost 5 bases, V lost 2 bases, and 1 base had no gene match. The germline V gene encodes CDR1 MRHNA and CDR2 SNTAGT. CDR3 sequence: CASSDRTSGRTGELFF. The CDR3 DNA reads TGTGCCAGCAGTGACAGGACTAGCGGGAGGACCGGGGAGCTGTTTTTT.

Only a few counts were recorded for this clone. The V gene is TRBV7-9, the J gene TRBJ2-7; a weak D match, TRBD2 (6 bases). Germline CDR1 reads SEHNR; CDR2 reads FQNEAQ (reference sequence). The ends were cut back, 2 bases at V and 2 bases at J, with 10 bases in the middle. The CDR3 consists of 14 residues. The chain's CDR3 is CASSLSGGTYEQYF. The DNA of the CDR3 is TGTGCCAGCAGCTTATCCGGGGGAACCTACGAGCAGTACTTC.

V and J are TRBV30 and TRBJ2-5, with 8 bases identical to TRBD2. V trimming: 0 bases; J trimming: 1 base; junction bases outside the gene matches: 4. The CDR3 loop spans 15 amino acids. The germline V gene encodes CDR1 GTSNPN and CDR2 SVGIG (reference sequence). CDR3 nucleotide sequence: TGTGCCTGGAGTGTAAGGGCGGGAGGCCAAGAGACCCAGTACTTC. Translation gives CAWSVRAGGQETQYF. The whole variable domain, remainder taken from reference TRBV30 and TRBJ2-5, is SQTIHQWPATLVQPVGSPLSLECTVEGTSNPNLYWYRQAAGRGLQLLFYSVGIGQISSEVPQNLSASRPQDRQFILSSKKLLLSDSGFYLCAWSVRAGGQETQYFGPGTRLLVL.

A note on this clone: In the same sample, other DNA sequences code for this CDR3. The gene calls are TRBV5-1 and TRBJ2-7; possibly TRBD2 for D (5 bases). Trimming took off 0 bases at V and 0 bases at J, with 10 bases between the two ends. Germline V lookup: CDR1 SGHRS, CDR2 YFSETQ. This CDR3 is 15 amino acids long. CDR3 nucleotides: TGCGCCAGCAGCTTGGCGGCGGGCAGCTCCTACGAGCAGTACTTC. Translating it yields CASSLAAGSSYEQYF. The full variable domain, its missing parts supplied by reference TRBV5-1 and TRBJ2-7, is KAGVTQTPRYLIKTRGQQVTLSCSPISGHRSVSWYQQTPGQGLQFLFEYFSETQRNKGNFPGRFSGRQFSNSRSEMNVSTLELGDSALYLCASSLAAGSSYEQYFGPGTRLTVT.

This chain uses TRBV7-2 with TRBJ2-1, with 7 bases aligning to TRBD2. CDR3 size: 14 residues. V dropped 7 bases and J dropped 5; count of bases not matched to a gene: 8. The germline gives CDR1 SGHTA, CDR2 FQGNSA. The CDR3 region is CASKTSITNNEQFF. The CDR3 coding sequence is TGTGCCAGCAAGACTAGCATTACAAACAATGAGCAGTTCTTC.

V is TRBV11-2 and J is TRBJ1-1, with D possibly TRBD1 on 5 matching bases. The V and J ends lost 5 bases and 4 bases respectively, with 14 bases between them. CDR3 size: 14 residues. The V gene's germline CDR1 is SGHAT and CDR2 FQNNGV. CDR3 sequence: CASSAGTGPTEAFF. CDR3 coding DNA: TGTGCCAGCAGCGCAGGGACTGGGCCCACTGAAGCTTTCTTT.

The rearrangement uses TRBV28 and TRBJ1-1, with 9 nucleotides matching TRBD1. CDR1 is MDHEN, CDR2 SYDVKM, per germline. V was pared by 2 bases and J by 7 bases, with 11 bases of the junction left unmatched. The CDR3 spans 16 residues. As DNA, the CDR3 is TGTGCCAGCAGTTTAAGTTCAATACAGGGGGCAGGTGAAGCTTTCTTT. This codes for CASSLSSIQGAGEAFF.

The rearrangement joins TRBV28 to TRBJ1-1; D perhaps matches TRBD1 (5 bases). With 1 base removed from V and 1 base from J, the gap between germline ends came to 10 bases. The CDR3 spans 15 residues. The germline gives CDR1 MDHEN, CDR2 SYDVKM. CDR3 sequence (DNA): TGTGCCAGCAGTTTATTGGGGCTGGGGAACACTGAAGCTTTCTTT. Translation: CASSLLGLGNTEAFF.

This clone was observed a single time. V usage is TRBV24-1 and J usage is TRBJ2-1, with 8 positions matching TRBD1. CDR1 and CDR2 from the germline V gene are KGHDR and SFDVKD. This CDR3 region has 19 residues. The J segment lost 5 bases and the V segment lost 4 bases, leaving 18 bases of the junction unmatched. For the CDR3, the DNA is TGTGCCACCAGTGACACAGGGACAGGCGGAAGTAGGACACACAATGAGCAGTTCTTC. Protein: CATSDTGTGGSRTHNEQFF.

The chain links TRBV30 to TRBJ1-6, with D maybe TRBD1 (6 bases). The CDR3 runs to 14 residues. V lost 1 base, J lost 9 bases, and 13 bases lay in between. Germline V gene data show CDR1 as GTSNPN and CDR2 as SVGIG (reference sequence). In nucleotides, the CDR3 is TGTGCCTGGAGTGGGGGGCAGGCCGGTTCACCCCTCCACTTT. This gives the protein CAWSGGQAGSPLHF.

The chain recombines TRBV7-2 with TRBJ2-2; weak D call: TRBD1 (6 bases). The CDR3 extends over 15 amino acids. V was pared by 3 bases and J by 2 bases, with 10 bases between. In germline, CDR1 is SGHTA, CDR2 FQGNSA. For the CDR3, the DNA is TGTGCCAGCAGCTTCGACAGGACTAACACCGGGGAGCTGTTTTTT. Its protein is CASSFDRTNTGELFF.

The genes are TRBV5-1 and TRBJ1-1; D gene unclear. The V and J ends lost 1 base and 7 bases respectively, with 11 bases between them. The CDR3 runs 13 residues. Germline V CDR1 and CDR2: SGHRS, YFSETQ. The CDR3 bases are TGCGCCAGCAGCTTGTTTTCAGGCCTTGAAGCTTTCTTT. It encodes CASSLFSGLEAFF.

The chain combines TRBV4-3 with TRBJ2-3; TRBD2 matches at 10 bases. Germline V lookup: CDR1 LGHNA, CDR2 YSLEER. Germline trimming cut 1 base from V and 0 bases from J; bases unmatched to any gene: 10. This CDR3 is 19 amino acids long. Here the CDR3 reads CASSQGSGRASPSTDTQYF. The DNA of the CDR3 is TGCGCCAGCAGCCAAGGAAGCGGGAGGGCCTCACCTAGCACAGATACGCAGTATTTT.

The chain links TRBV7-9 to TRBJ2-5; TRBD2 matches at 8 bases. CDR1 SEHNR and CDR2 FQNEAQ come from the germline V gene (reference sequence). V shed 4 bases and J 2 bases; nucleotides not matched to a gene: 6. CDR3 length: 15 residues. CDR3 nucleotides: TGTGCCAGCAGCTCTTTAGCGGGATGGCAAGAGACCCAGTACTTC. Translating it yields CASSSLAGWQETQYF.

The V call is TRBV20-1, the J call TRBJ1-2, with TRBD1 identical over 12 bases. Losses at the gene ends were 3 bases for V and 8 bases for J; bases not matched to a gene: 10. This CDR3 has 15 amino acids. Germline loops: CDR1 DFQATT, CDR2 SNEGSKA (reference sequence). The CDR3 protein is CSASSPGQGARGYTF. CDR3 DNA: TGCAGTGCTAGTTCTCCGGGACAGGGGGCAAGAGGCTACACCTTC.

V gene TRBV27 combines with J gene TRBJ1-6; the D gene is possibly TRBD1 (6 bases). The germline V and J ends were trimmed by 2 bases and 7 bases, with 9 bases remaining between them. Germline V gene data show CDR1 as MNHEY and CDR2 as SMNVEV (reference sequence). The CDR3 loop spans 14 amino acids. This chain's CDR3 is CASSLRGLNSPLHF. In DNA form, the CDR3 reads TGTGCCAGCAGTTTAAGGGGGTTGAATTCACCCCTCCACTTT.

The chain combines TRBV25-1 with TRBJ2-3; 9 nucleotides align to TRBD2. This CDR3 has 17 amino acids. The germline V gene has CDR1 MGHDK and CDR2 SYGVNS. V lost 4 bases to trimming and J lost 4 bases; unmatched junction nucleotides: 12. The CDR3 region has the DNA TGTGCCAGCAGTGCCCGGGCTGGCGGGAGGGCCTCAGATACGCAGTATTTT. Protein product: CASSARAGGRASDTQYF.

This clone was picked up many times. The rearrangement uses TRBV7-9 and TRBJ1-3; no definite D call. Germline V gene lookup returns CDR1 SEHNR and CDR2 FQNEAQ (reference sequence). The CDR3 spans 14 residues. Trimming took off 5 bases at V and 0 bases at J, with 8 bases between the two ends. The CDR3 DNA is TGTGCCAGCAGCCCGCGAGACTCTGGAAACACCATATATTTT. The encoded protein is CASSPRDSGNTIYF.

This sequence joins TRBV7-9 and TRBJ2-3, with 8 bases fitting TRBD2. This CDR3 region has 18 residues. Germline values: CDR1 SEHNR, CDR2 FQNEAQ (reference sequence). The junction had 11 bases not matched to a gene; V was cut back by 2 bases and J by 1 base. In DNA form, the CDR3 reads TGTGCCAGCAGCTTATCGAACGGGAGGGTAGTTGGCACAGATACGCAGTATTTT. This encodes CASSLSNGRVVGTDTQYF.

This chain uses TRBV7-8 with TRBJ2-7; 9 bases are a match to TRBD2. The CDR3 length is 15 residues. Per germline, CDR1 SGHVS and CDR2 FQNEAQ. Germline trimming cut 0 bases from V and 6 bases from J; bases unmatched to any gene: 6. CDR3 in amino acids: CASSLAAGGPGEQYF. The CDR3 DNA reads TGTGCCAGCAGCTTAGCGGCGGGAGGGCCCGGCGAGCAGTACTTC.